The present T cell receptor beta chain was sequenced within a study of CD8 T cells in ankylosing spondylitis (dated by TCRdb to 2015 to 2018). In terms of the full investigation: To find TCR variants linked to disease, the study profiled T cell receptor beta repertoires in ankylosing spondylitis patients and healthy donors. Peripheral blood samples were taken, and synovial fluid was additionally collected from ankylosing spondylitis patients. The full study cohort was made up of approximately 27 ankylosing spondylitis patients and 108 healthy donors. Study-wide conclusions, independent of this receptor: Significant enrichment of the disease-linked clones was reported in matched synovial fluid samples from ankylosing spondylitis patients. Some motif variants were previously reported in synovial fluid and blood of reactive arthritis patients, suggesting common disease-initiation mechanisms. In peripheral blood, the disease-linked clones were found at relatively low frequencies and had a CD8+ phenotype. Blood from ankylosing spondylitis patients appeared to be characterized by a TCR beta motif made up of about 8 highly homologous amino acid variants.

Many counts were recorded for this clonotype. Its antigen remains undetermined. Qualities for individual bases were not recorded, and no much larger clone is one base off. Sequenced using an Illumina HiSeq 2500. Quantitative 5'-RACE with molecular barcodes was used to prepare TCR beta libraries. The authors' analysis ran thus. To identify disease-linked TCR variants, a new computational method was used, one built on a probabilistic model of VDJ rearrangement. TCRdb reanalyzed the raw reads on its own, using fastp at Q25 for trimming and MiXCR for clone calling, and kept in-frame beta chains. Under each unique CDR3 protein, matching rows form one entry showing the most common genes and DNA. The V and J calls, along with clone size, are taken from TCRdb and not from the paper's own processing. This sample is represented by more than 500,000 distinct CDR3 sequences; roughly 5% of them were singletons. The ten largest clones capture under 4.5% of the sample.

Here V drops 5 bases and J drops 5 bases, and the junction holds 11 bases not matched to any gene. CDR1 and CDR2 are read off the germline V gene as MGHDK and SYGVNS. The CDR3 runs 16 residues from the cysteine to the phenylalanine. The read is trimmed to its CDR3 DNA, 48 bases read in frame from base 1. Sequenced input: blood, either unsorted or a sorted T cell fraction (not recorded which). The chain couples TRBV25-1 to TRBJ2-1, with 8 junctional bases fitting TRBD1. This clonotype originated in a male donor with ankylosing spondylitis. The DNA sequence is TGTGCCAGCAGTAGATACAGGGGGACGTACCACAATGAGCAGTTCTTC. Its amino acids are CASSRYRGTYHNEQFF. Reference TRBV25-1 and TRBJ2-1 proteins supply the regions before and after the CDR3; the full variable domain is: EADIYQTPRYLVIGTGKKITLECSQTMGHDKMYWYQQDPGMELHLIHYSYGVNSTEKGDLSSESTVSRIRTEHFPLTLESARPSHTSQYLCASSRYRGTYHNEQFFGPGTRLTVL.